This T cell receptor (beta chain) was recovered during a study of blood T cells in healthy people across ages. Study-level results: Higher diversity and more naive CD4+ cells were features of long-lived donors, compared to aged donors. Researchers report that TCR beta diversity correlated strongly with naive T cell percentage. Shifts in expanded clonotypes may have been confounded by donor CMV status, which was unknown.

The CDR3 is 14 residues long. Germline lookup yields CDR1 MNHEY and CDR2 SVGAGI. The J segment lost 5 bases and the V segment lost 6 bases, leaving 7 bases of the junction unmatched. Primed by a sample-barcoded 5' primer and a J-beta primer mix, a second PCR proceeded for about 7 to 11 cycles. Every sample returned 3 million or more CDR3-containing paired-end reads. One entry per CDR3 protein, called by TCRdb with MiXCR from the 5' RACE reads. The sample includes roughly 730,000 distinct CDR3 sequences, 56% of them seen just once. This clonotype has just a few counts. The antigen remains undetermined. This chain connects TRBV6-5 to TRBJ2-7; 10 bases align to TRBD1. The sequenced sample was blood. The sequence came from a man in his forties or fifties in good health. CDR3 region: CASSSPGQGDEQYF. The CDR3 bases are TGTGCCAGCAGCTCTCCCGGACAGGGGGACGAGCAGTACTTC.